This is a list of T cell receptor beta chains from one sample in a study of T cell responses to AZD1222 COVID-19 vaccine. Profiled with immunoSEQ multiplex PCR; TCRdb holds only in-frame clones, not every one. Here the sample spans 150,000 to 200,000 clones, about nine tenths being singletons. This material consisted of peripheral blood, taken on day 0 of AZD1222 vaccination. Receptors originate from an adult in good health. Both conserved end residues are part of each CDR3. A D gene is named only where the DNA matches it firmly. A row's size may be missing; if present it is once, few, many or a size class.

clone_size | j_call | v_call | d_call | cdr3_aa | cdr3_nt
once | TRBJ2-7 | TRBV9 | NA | CASSVGHQGYEQYF | TGTGCCAGCAGCGTAGGGCATCAGGGGTACGAGCAGTACTTC
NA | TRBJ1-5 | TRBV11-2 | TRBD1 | CASSLRGTGGGNQPQHF | TGTGCCAGCAGCTTACGCGGGACAGGGGGCGGCAATCAGCCCCAGCATTTT
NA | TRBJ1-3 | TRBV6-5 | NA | CASSYSDSGNTIYF | TGTGCCAGCAGTTACTCGGACTCTGGAAACACCATATATTTT
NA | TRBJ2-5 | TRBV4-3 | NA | CASSQGGYSRQETQYF | TGCGCCAGCAGCCAAGGGGGATACAGCCGCCAAGAGACCCAGTACTTC
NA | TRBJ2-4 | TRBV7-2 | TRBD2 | CASSLAAGRGQNIQYF | TGTGCCAGCAGCTTAGCGGCAGGGAGGGGCCAAAACATTCAGTACTTC
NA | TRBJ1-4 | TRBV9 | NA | CASSSTGSWTNEKLFF | TGTGCCAGCAGCTCTACAGGGTCCTGGACTAATGAAAAACTGTTTTTT
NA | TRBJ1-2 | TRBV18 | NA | CASSPPLGQTNYGYTF | TGTGCCAGCTCACCACCTTTGGGGCAAACCAACTATGGCTACACCTTC
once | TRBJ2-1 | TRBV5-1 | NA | CASSFRGEQFF | TGCGCCAGCAGCTTCAGGGGTGAGCAGTTCTTC
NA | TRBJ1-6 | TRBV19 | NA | CASSMGLNSPLHF | TGTGCCAGTAGTATGGGGCTCAATTCACCCCTCCACTTT
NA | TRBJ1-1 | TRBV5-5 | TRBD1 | CASYGTGRRGEAFF | TGTGCCAGCTATGGGACAGGCCGCCGTGGTGAAGCTTTCTTT
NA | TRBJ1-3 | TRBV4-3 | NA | CASSQLPTGRSGNTIYF | TGCGCCAGCAGCCAGCTTCCGACAGGTCGCTCTGGAAACACCATATATTTT
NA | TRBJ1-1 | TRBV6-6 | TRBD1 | CASSFMTGLNTEAFF | TGTGCCAGCAGTTTCATGACAGGGCTGAACACTGAAGCTTTCTTT
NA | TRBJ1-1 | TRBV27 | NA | CASSLGPNKAFF | TGTGCCAGCAGTTTAGGACCCAACAAAGCTTTCTTT
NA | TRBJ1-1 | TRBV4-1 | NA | CASSQEWGGMNTEAFF | TGCGCCAGCAGCCAAGAGTGGGGGGGGATGAACACTGAAGCTTTCTTT
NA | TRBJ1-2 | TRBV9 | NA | CASSEDNGPLHYGYTF | TGTGCCAGCAGCGAGGATAACGGACCGTTACACTATGGCTACACCTTC
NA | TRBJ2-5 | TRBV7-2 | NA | CASSLARGAAETQYF | TGTGCCAGCAGCTTAGCTAGGGGAGCGGCAGAGACCCAGTACTTC
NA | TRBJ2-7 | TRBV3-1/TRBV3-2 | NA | CASSQEFYEQYF | TGTGCCAGCAGCCAAGAATTCTACGAGCAGTACTTC
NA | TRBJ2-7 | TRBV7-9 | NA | CASSLGFPYEQYF | TGTGCCAGCAGCCTTGGATTCCCCTACGAGCAGTACTTC
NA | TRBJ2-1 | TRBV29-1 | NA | CSVEGRRGEQFF | TGCAGCGTTGAGGGGCGGCGGGGCGAGCAGTTCTTC
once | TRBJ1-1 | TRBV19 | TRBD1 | CASRGTGAGTEAFF | TGTGCCAGTAGAGGGACAGGGGCCGGGACTGAAGCTTTCTTT
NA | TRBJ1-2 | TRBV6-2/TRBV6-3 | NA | CASSYGTHYGYTF | TGTGCCAGCAGTTACGGGACACACTATGGCTACACCTTC
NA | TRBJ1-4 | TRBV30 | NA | CAWRQPRAGESEKLFF | TGTGCCTGGAGACAACCGCGGGCAGGGGAGTCTGAAAAACTGTTTTTT
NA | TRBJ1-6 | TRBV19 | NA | CASSSSGTPIGGYLYSPLHF | TGTGCCAGTAGTAGCTCCGGGACCCCCATTGGCGGGTATTTGTATTCACCCCTCCACTTT
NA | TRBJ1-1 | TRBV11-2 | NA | CASLEQGPGTEAFF | TGTGCCAGCCTTGAACAGGGACCCGGCACTGAAGCTTTCTTT
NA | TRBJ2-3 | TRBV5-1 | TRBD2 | CASGAGANTKSDTQYF | TGCGCCAGCGGAGCGGGGGCCAATACGAAATCCGATACGCAGTATTTT
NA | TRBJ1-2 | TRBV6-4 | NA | CASSDLRGVPQLPLNYGYTF | TGTGCCAGCAGTGACTTGCGCGGTGTACCTCAACTCCCCCTTAACTATGGCTACACCTTC
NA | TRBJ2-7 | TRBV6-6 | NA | CASSPGQTTSAQYF | TGTGCCAGCAGCCCGGGGCAAACGACCTCCGCCCAGTACTTC
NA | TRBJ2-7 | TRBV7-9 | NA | CASSLVRSGRISYEQYF | TGTGCCAGCAGCTTAGTACGATCGGGGAGAATATCCTACGAGCAGTACTTC
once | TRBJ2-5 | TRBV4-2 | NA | CASSQDPGQGETQYF | TGTGCCAGCAGCCAAGATCCGGGGCAGGGGGAGACCCAGTACTTC
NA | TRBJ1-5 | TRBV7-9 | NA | CASSSSGRNQPQHF | TGTGCCAGCAGCTCTTCCGGGCGCAATCAGCCCCAGCATTTT
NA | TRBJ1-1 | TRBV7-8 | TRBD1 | CASSSGQGAFTEAFF | TGTGCCAGCAGCTCTGGACAGGGGGCTTTTACTGAAGCTTTCTTT
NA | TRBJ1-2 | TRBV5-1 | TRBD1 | CASSLTGGADYGYTF | TGCGCCAGCAGCTTGACAGGGGGCGCGGACTATGGCTACACCTTC
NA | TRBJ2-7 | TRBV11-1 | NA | CASSPLTRMGEQYF | TGTGCCAGCAGTCCGCTAACTAGGATGGGGGAGCAGTACTTC
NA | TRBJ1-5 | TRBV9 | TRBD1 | CASSAQQGESDQPQHF | TGTGCCAGCAGCGCACAACAGGGGGAATCTGATCAGCCCCAGCATTTT
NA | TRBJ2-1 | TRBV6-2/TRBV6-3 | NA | CASSQRDGHYNEQFF | TGTGCCAGCAGTCAGAGGGACGGACACTACAATGAGCAGTTCTTC
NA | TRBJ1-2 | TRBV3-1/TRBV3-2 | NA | CASSQKGVGYGYTF | TGTGCCAGCAGCCAAAAAGGGGTGGGCTATGGCTACACCTTC
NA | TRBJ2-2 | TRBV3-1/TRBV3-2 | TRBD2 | CASSRGGSGELFF | TGTGCCAGCAGCCGGGGAGGGAGCGGGGAGCTGTTTTTT
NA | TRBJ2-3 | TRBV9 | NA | CASSVGGHTDTQYF | TGTGCCAGCAGCGTGGGCGGGCACACAGATACGCAGTATTTT
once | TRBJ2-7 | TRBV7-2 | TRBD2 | CASSLGGTSGGPYEQYF | TGTGCCAGCAGCTTAGGGGGGACTAGCGGGGGCCCCTACGAGCAGTACTTC
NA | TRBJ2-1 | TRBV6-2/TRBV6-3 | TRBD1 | CASSYFGTGPRNEQFF | TGTGCCAGCAGTTACTTCGGGACAGGACCCAGGAATGAGCAGTTCTTC
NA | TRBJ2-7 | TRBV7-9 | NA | CASSLDGGREQYF | TGTGCCAGCAGCTTAGACGGGGGACGGGAGCAGTACTTC
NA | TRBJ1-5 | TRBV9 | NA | CASIRRGSDSNQPQHF | TGTGCCAGCATCCGTCGGGGCAGTGATAGCAATCAGCCCCAGCATTTT
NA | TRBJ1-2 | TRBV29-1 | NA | CSVEGRRYGYTF | TGCAGCGTTGAGGGCAGACGCTATGGCTACACCTTC
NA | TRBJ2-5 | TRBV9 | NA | CASSVAQGETQYF | TGTGCCAGCAGCGTAGCCCAGGGGGAGACCCAGTACTTC
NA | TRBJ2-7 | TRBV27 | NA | CASSLSTRGSYEQYF | TGTGCCAGCAGTTTATCCACGCGGGGTTCCTACGAGCAGTACTTC